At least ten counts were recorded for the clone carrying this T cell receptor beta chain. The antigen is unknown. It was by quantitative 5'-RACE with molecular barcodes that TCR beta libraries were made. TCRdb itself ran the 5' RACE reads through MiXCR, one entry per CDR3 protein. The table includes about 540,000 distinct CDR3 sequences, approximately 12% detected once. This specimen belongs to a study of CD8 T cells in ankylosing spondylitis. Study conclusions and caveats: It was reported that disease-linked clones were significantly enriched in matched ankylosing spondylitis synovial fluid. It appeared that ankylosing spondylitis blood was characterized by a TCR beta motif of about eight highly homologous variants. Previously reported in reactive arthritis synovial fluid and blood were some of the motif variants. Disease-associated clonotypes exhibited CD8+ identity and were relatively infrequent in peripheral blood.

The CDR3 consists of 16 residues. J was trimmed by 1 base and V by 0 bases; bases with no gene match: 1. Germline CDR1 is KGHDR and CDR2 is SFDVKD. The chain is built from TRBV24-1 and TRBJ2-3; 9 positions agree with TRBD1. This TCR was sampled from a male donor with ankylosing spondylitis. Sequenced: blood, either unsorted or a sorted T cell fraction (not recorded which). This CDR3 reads CATSDLTGGGTDTQYF. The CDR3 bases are TGTGCCACCAGTGATTTGACAGGGGGCGGCACAGATACGCAGTATTTT.